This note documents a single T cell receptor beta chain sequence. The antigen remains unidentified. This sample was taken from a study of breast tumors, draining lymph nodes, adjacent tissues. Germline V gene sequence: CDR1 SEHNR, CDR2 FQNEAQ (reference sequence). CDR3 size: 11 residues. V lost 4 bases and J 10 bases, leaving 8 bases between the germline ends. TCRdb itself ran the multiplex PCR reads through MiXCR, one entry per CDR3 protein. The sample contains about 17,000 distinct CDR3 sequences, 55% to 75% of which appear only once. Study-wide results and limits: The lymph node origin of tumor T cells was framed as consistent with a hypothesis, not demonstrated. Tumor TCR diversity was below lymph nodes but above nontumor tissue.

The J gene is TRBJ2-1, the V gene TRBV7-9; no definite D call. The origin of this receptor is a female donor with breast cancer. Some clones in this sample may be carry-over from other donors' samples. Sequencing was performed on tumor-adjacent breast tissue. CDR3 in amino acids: CASSSIGEQFF. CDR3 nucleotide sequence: TGTGCCAGCAGCTCTATTGGGGAGCAGTTCTTC.